The text below deals with one T cell receptor beta chain. There are 12 residues in the CDR3. Per the germline V gene, CDR1 is SNHLY and CDR2 is FYNNEI. The V gene lost 2 bases and the J gene lost 3 bases, with 5 bases spanning the gap. The sample belongs to a study of blood T cell repertoires in COVID-19. Background on the study: Acute and convalescent COVID-19 specimens originated in the United States, Italy and Spain. PBMCs, B-cell-depleted T cells, or T cells provided the cDNA or gDNA that made up the material.

Authors' methods: Reference gene primer amplification gave nucleated cell count estimates. This table comes from immunoSEQ multiplex PCR, and its TCRdb copy is limited to in-frame clones, with some not included. V and J calls and clone size are copied from that table; D and trimming were computed from the DNA. The sample consists of about 200,000 clones, approximately 80% of them appearing once. Sequenced input: peripheral blood. This clonotype originated in a woman older than 75 with acute or convalescent COVID-19. The chain is built from TRBV2 and TRBJ2-7; D unresolved. The CDR3 nucleotides read TGTGCCAGCAGTGAATCGGTCTACGAGCAGTACTTC. As protein: CASSESVYEQYF.